This entry concerns a single T cell receptor (beta chain). This record belongs to a study of cytomegalovirus exposure and HLA in healthy donors. Germline V gene sequence: CDR1 SGHDT, CDR2 YYEEEE. This CDR3 is built from 18 residues. V was cut by 6 bases and J by 1 base, with 23 bases left in between. The PCR made use of 60 Vbeta and 13 Jbeta primers. The protocol was immunoSEQ multiplex PCR, while the TCRdb copy is restricted to in-frame clones and leaves out a portion. The data contain over 150,000 clones, less than 85% of them singletons. This receptor was taken from a middle-aged man in good health and CMV-seronegative. The sample taken for sequencing was PBMCs. V and J are TRBV5-6 and TRBJ1-3; the D gene is possibly TRBD1 (5 bases). CDR3 region: CASTPGPVSRQSGNTIYF. The CDR3, as DNA: TGTGCCAGCACCCCTGGTCCGGTCAGCAGACAGTCTGGAAACACCATATATTTT.